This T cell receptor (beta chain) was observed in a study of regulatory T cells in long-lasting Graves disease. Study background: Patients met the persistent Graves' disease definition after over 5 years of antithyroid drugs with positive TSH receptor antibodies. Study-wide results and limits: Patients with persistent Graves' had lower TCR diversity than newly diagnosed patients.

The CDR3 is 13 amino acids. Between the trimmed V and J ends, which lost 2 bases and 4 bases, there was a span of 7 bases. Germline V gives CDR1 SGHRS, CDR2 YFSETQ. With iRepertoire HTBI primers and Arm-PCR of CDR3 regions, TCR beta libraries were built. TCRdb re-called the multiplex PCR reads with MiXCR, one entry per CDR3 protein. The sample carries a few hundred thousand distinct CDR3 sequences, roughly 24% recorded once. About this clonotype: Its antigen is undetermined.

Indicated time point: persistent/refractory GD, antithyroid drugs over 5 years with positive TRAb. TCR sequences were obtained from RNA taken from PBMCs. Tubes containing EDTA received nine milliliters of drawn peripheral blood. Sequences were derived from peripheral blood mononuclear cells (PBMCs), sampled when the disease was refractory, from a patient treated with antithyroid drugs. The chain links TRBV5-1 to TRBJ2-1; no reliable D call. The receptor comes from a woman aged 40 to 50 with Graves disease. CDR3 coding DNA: TGCGCCAGCAGCTTATCTAGATACAATGAGCAGTTCTTC. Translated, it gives CASSLSRYNEQFF.